This T cell receptor beta chain is drawn from a study of shared clonotypes between healthy human individuals. At the level of the study: The study drew on a couple of women and three men aged 18 to 49 as donors. Three plates each covered CD4 naive and memory; CD8 naive two, CD8 memory one.

Germline loops: CDR1 WNHNN, CDR2 SYGVQD (reference sequence). CDR3 size: 15 residues. The V segment lost 4 bases and the J segment 2 bases; nucleotides outside the gene matches: 5. The repertoire was sequenced with immunoSEQ multiplex PCR; TCRdb's copy has only in-frame clones and lacks some. The sample lists 2,500,000 or so clones; around 90% were seen once. Whole-study findings and limits: Limitation of the genetic and exposure-history diversity represented came from the few donors. Non-shared clonotypes had lower generation probabilities than clonotypes shared by all four sorted-subset donors.

This clone has just a few counts. The antigen is undetermined. The V call is TRBV10-1, the J call TRBJ1-1; 9 bases match TRBD1. The sequenced material came from naive CD4+ T cells from PBMCs. Subset denoted: CD45RA+ positively selected. The receptor's source is a man between 18 and 29 years old in good health. Some clones in this sample may be carry-over from other donors' samples. CDR3 sequence (DNA): TGCGCCAGCAGTGCCGGGACAGGGACCAACACTGAAGCTTTCTTT. It translates to CASSAGTGTNTEAFF.